The present T cell receptor beta chain was sequenced within a study of blood T cell repertoires in COVID-19. TCRdb's copy holds only in-frame clones and misses some; the assay was immunoSEQ multiplex PCR. The top ten hold roughly 8.6% of the sample, which has 50,000 to 75,000 clones, around 91% seen once. The J segment lost 4 bases and the V segment lost 7 bases, leaving 7 bases of the junction unmatched. The CDR3 is made up of 14 amino acids. Germline-derived CDR1 and CDR2 are MNHEY and SVGAGI. This rearrangement joins TRBV6-5 to TRBJ1-2, with TRBD1 identical over 9 bases. The source of this sequence is a human donor in a cohort sampled during active COVID-19. Sample: peripheral blood. CDR3 in DNA: TGTGCCAGCACAAACCGGGACAGGGTCTATGGCTACACCTTC. Its translation: CASTNRDRVYGYTF.